The clone carrying this TCR beta chain has just one count. TCRdb keeps only in-frame clones here, not all; method: immunoSEQ multiplex PCR. Of some 11,000 clones in the sample, roughly four fifths were seen once. Germline V lookup: CDR1 MNHEY, CDR2 SMNVEV (reference sequence). CDR3 length: 16 residues. Losses at the gene ends were 5 bases for V and 3 bases for J; bases not matched to a gene: 8. This entry is derived from a study of blood T cell repertoires in COVID-19. This sequence joins TRBV27 and TRBJ2-5, with 11 bases aligning to TRBD2. This receptor was identified in a man in his fifties with active COVID-19. Source material: peripheral blood. The CDR3 region is CASSLTGTSGEETQYF. DNA of the CDR3: TGTGCCAGCAGTCTAACCGGGACTAGCGGAGAAGAGACCCAGTACTTC.